The entry below describes one T cell receptor beta chain. Per the original methods: Reference gene primer amplification gave estimated nucleated cell counts. Profiled with immunoSEQ multiplex PCR; TCRdb holds only in-frame clones, not every one. That table supplies the V and J calls and clone size; D and trimming were determined from the DNA. The data show fewer than 250,000 clones, about four fifths seen once. This sample stems from a study of blood T cell repertoires in COVID-19. The overall study: The study drew acute and convalescent COVID-19 samples from the United States, Italy and Spain. PBMCs, B-cell-depleted T cells, or T cells were the source of the cDNA or gDNA that made up the material.

The origin of this receptor is a woman aged 70-85 years with acute or convalescent COVID-19. Source material: peripheral blood.

The CDR3, as DNA: TGCGCCAGCAGCCAATGGACAGGGCGAGGAACTGAAGCTTTCTTT. Translation gives CASSQWTGRGTEAFF. The chain carries TRBV4-1 and TRBJ1-1; 8 positions match TRBD1. This CDR3 comprises 15 residues. Per germline, CDR1 MGHRA and CDR2 YSYEKL. The V and J ends lost 2 bases and 5 bases, in that order; junction bases with no gene match: 7.